The clone carrying this T cell receptor beta chain was seen at least ten times. TCRdb passed the 5' RACE reads through MiXCR, listing each CDR3 protein once. The table shows a few hundred thousand distinct CDR3 sequences, with around 17% occurring only once. The data are from a study of T cells after yellow fever vaccination. The CDR3 extends over 13 amino acids. Trimming shortened V by 5 bases and J by 5 bases, and 12 bases separated the two germline ends. Germline V gives CDR1 LGHDT, CDR2 YNNKEL (reference sequence). This TCR came from a man between 18 and 35 years old who received the YFV17D yellow fever vaccine. The sample consisted of PBMCs, taken more than 4 days after the first yellow fever vaccination. This chain uses TRBV3-1 with TRBJ2-5; D could derive from TRBD1 or TRBD2 (5 bases each). In DNA form, the CDR3 reads TGTGCCAGCAGCGGGGGTCTGGTGGAGACCCAGTACTTC. As protein: CASSGGLVETQYF.